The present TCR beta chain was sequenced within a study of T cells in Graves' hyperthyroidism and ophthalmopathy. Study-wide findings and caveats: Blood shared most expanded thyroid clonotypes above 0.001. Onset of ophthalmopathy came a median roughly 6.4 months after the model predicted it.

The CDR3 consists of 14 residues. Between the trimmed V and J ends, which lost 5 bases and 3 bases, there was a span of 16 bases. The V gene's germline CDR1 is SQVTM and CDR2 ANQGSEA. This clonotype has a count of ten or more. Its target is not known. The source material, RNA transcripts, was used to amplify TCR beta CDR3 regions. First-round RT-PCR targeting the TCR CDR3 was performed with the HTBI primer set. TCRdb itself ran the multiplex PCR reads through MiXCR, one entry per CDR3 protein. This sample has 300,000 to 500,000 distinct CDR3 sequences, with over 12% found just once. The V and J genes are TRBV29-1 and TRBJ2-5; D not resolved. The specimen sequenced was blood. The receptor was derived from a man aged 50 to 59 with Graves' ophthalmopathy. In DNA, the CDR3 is TGCAGCGTTTCTAACGTCAGGCGTAAAGAGACCCAGTACTTC. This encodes CSVSNVRRKETQYF. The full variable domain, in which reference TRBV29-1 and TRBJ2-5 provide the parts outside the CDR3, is SAVISQKPSRDICQRGTSLTIQCQVDSQVTMMFWYRQQPGQSLTLIATANQGSEATYESGFVIDKFPISRPNLTFSTLTVSNMSPEDSSIYLCSVSNVRRKETQYFGPGTRLLVL.